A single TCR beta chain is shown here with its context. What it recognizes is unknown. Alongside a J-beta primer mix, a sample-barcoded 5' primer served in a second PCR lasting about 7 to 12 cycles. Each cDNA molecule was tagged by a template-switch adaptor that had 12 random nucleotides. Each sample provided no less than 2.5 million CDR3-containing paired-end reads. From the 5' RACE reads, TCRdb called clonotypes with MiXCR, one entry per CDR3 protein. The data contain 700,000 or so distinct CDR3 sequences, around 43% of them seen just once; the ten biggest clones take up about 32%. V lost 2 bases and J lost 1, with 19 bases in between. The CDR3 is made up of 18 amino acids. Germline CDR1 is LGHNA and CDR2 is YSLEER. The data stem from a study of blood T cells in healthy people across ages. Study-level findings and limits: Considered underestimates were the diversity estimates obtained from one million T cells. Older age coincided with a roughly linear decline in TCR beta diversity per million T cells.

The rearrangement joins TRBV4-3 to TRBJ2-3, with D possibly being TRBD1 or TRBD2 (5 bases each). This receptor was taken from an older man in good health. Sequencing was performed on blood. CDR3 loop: CASSQRFRDGPGTDTQYF. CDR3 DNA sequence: TGCGCCAGCAGCCAACGATTCCGGGACGGGCCAGGCACAGATACGCAGTATTTT.